The clone carrying this TCR beta chain was seen ten or more times. Its antigen is undetermined. CDR1 is SGHTA and CDR2 is FQGNSA in the germline V gene. The CDR3 contains 14 residues. V dropped 3 bases and J dropped 4 bases, with 12 bases sitting between them. These data are taken from a study of blood T cells in healthy people across ages. The authors ran a second PCR of roughly 6 to 12 cycles using a sample-barcoded 5' primer and a J-beta primer mix. No fewer than 3 million CDR3-containing paired-end reads came from each sample. Each CDR3 protein is one row after TCRdb ran MiXCR on the 5' RACE reads. The data contain hundreds of thousands of distinct CDR3 sequences, about 30% of them singletons. Overall study results and limits: Unsorted PBMCs ruled out conclusive naive versus antigen-experienced comparison. Nothing was known about donor CMV status, and this possibly confounded expanded clonotype changes.

Sequencing was done on a sample of blood. The TCR was taken from a woman of 80 years or more in good health. The chain carries TRBV7-2 and TRBJ2-5; D uncertain. CDR3 in amino acids: CASSFGLSVETQYF. CDR3 coding DNA: TGTGCCAGCAGCTTCGGTCTGTCAGTAGAGACCCAGTACTTC.